These 4 T cell receptor beta chains originate from one sample sequenced in a study of blood T cells in healthy people across ages. With a J-beta primer mix and a sample-barcoded 5' primer, a second PCR ran roughly 7 to 11 cycles. Using its own MiXCR run on the 5' RACE reads, TCRdb lists one record per CDR3 protein. The sample yields approximately 850,000 distinct CDR3 sequences, 55% to 75% seen once. The sequencing sample was made of blood. The receptors were sampled from a man aged 25 to 45 in good health.

The rearrangement joins TRBV20-1 to TRBJ2-3; 8 bases agree with TRBD2. Germline loops: CDR1 DFQATT, CDR2 SNEGSKA (reference sequence). The CDR3 contains 19 residues. Trimming at V came to 7 bases and at J to 10 bases, leaving 31 bases not matched to a gene. The CDR3 reads CSGANRRGRPGLDIFAQYF. DNA of the CDR3: TGCAGTGGAGCGAATAGACGGGGACGCCCGGGACTAGACATCTTCGCGCAGTATTTT.

DNA of the CDR3: TGTGCCATCAGTGAGTCCATAGCATCAAACACTGAAGCTTTCTTT. It is translated as CAISESIASNTEAFF. This chain links TRBV10-3 with TRBJ1-1; no clear D gene. V lost 0 bases and J 2 bases, leaving 10 bases between the germline ends. The germline gives CDR1 ENHRY, CDR2 SYGVKD. The CDR3 length is 15 residues.

The rearrangement joins TRBV24-1 to TRBJ2-1; no clear D gene. The germline CDR1 and CDR2 sequences are KGHDR and SFDVKD. There are 13 residues in the CDR3. V shed 5 bases and J shed 2 bases, with 6 bases lying between them. The CDR3 sequence: CATSGVAYNEQFF. CDR3 nucleotides: TGTGCCACCAGTGGTGTAGCCTACAATGAGCAGTTCTTC.

This rearrangement joins TRBV7-9 to TRBJ2-1; the D is unclear. Germline values: CDR1 SEHNR, CDR2 FQNEAQ (reference sequence). The CDR3 spans 12 residues. V was trimmed by 4 bases and J by 10 bases, leaving 11 bases between them. The CDR3 loop is CASSSDPREQFF. DNA of the CDR3: TGTGCCAGCAGCTCAGACCCCCGGGAGCAGTTCTTC.